This T cell receptor beta chain was captured in a study of molecular identifiers for immune sequencing clone quantification. Overall study: In the replicates, RNA derived from around 20,000 or 100,000 naive CD8 cells was divided into five parts, and four were sequenced.

In germline, CDR1 is SQVTM, CDR2 ANQGSEA. The CDR3 has 14 amino acids. The germline V and J ends were trimmed by 8 bases and 4 bases, with 21 bases remaining between them. The use of previously described methods and listed TCR primers produced the bulk TCR libraries. Via MiXCR, TCRdb re-called the PCR reads, giving one row per CDR3 protein. The table includes 100,000 or so distinct CDR3 sequences, roughly a third detected once. The chain has TRBV29-1 and TRBJ2-7; D is perhaps TRBD2 (5 bases). The sample comprised naive CD8+ T cells from blood, with Jurkat cell RNA spiked in. Subset defined: FACS-sorted CD8+CD4-CCR7+CD45RA+ naive T cells. The origin of this receptor is a human donor in good health. Some libraries in this study had Jurkat cell RNA spiked in. CDR3 amino acids: CSTFGEASGYEQYF. CDR3 DNA: TGCAGCACCTTCGGGGAAGCTAGTGGGTACGAGCAGTACTTC.